This T cell receptor (beta chain) is from a study of cytomegalovirus exposure and HLA in healthy donors. Study details: Roughly four fifths of a few hundred genotyped donors fell in the Caucasian-associated ancestry cluster. Study observations and caveats: Being productive about 87% or about 30% of the time was typical of most TCR beta V segments in an earlier analysis. CMV serostatus was the sole immune exposure data available.

Notes on this clone: No antigen is known for it. A read error may produce the germline difference seen at one junction end.

Though nominally healthy at sampling, donors likely had unrecorded immune exposures. PCR involved 60 Vbeta and 13 Jbeta primers. Using immunoSEQ multiplex PCR, the repertoire was profiled, and TCRdb retains in-frame clones only, with some absent. The listing records under 250,000 clones. The TCR comes from a girl aged 2 to 9 in good health and CMV-seropositive. The sequenced sample was PBMCs.

CDR3 sequence: CASSLGGRAVGELFF. DNA of the CDR3: TGTGCCAGCAGCCTAGGCGGGAGGGCAGTCGGGGAGCTGTTTTTT. The rearrangement joins TRBV13 to TRBJ2-2; 9 bases are a match to TRBD2. Germline V CDR1 and CDR2: PRHDT, FYEKMQ (reference sequence). This CDR3 is 15 amino acids long.